Listed below are T cell receptor beta chains from one sample, sequenced in a study of cytomegalovirus exposure and HLA in healthy donors. Libraries were prepared by immunoSEQ multiplex PCR; TCRdb keeps only in-frame clonotypes and omits some of them. The sample includes about 130,000 clones, roughly 80% seen only once; the top ten take 4% to 4.5%. Sequencing was performed on PBMCs. The source is a middle-aged woman in good health and CMV-seronegative. CDR3s leave out the opening cysteine and the closing phenylalanine or tryptophan. The D gene is left open where the match is weak. Not all rows give a size; the values are once, few, many and, for expanded clones, a class.

CDR3aa: ASSYGTGAGNYGYT; len: 14; v_gene: TRBV6-5; abundance: .; d_gene: TRBD1
CDR3aa: ASRRQETYGYT; len: 11; v_gene: TRBV6-1; abundance: .; d_gene: .
CDR3aa: ASSVAQGDEQY; len: 11; v_gene: TRBV9; abundance: .; d_gene: TRBD1
CDR3aa: AISIPRGGGYGYT; len: 13; v_gene: TRBV10-3; abundance: .; d_gene: .
CDR3aa: ASSRTTSGRGAYNEQF; len: 16; v_gene: TRBV4-1; abundance: once; d_gene: TRBD2
CDR3aa: ASSTHRTGRNQPQH; len: 14; v_gene: TRBV28; abundance: .; d_gene: TRBD1
CDR3aa: ASIWGQGPGNTIY; len: 13; v_gene: TRBV2; abundance: .; d_gene: .
CDR3aa: ASSDSDRESNQPQH; len: 14; v_gene: TRBV6-4; abundance: once; d_gene: TRBD1
CDR3aa: ASSPFGGITGELF; len: 13; v_gene: TRBV18; abundance: .; d_gene: TRBD2
CDR3aa: ASTRLIFGVNEQF; len: 13; v_gene: TRBV19; abundance: once; d_gene: .
CDR3aa: ASSWGRDTQY; len: 10; v_gene: TRBV5-4; abundance: .; d_gene: .
CDR3aa: ATSPRRGTGGNEQY; len: 14; v_gene: TRBV15; abundance: .; d_gene: TRBD1
CDR3aa: ASRPGQGDIFSAEAF; len: 15; v_gene: TRBV19; abundance: .; d_gene: TRBD1
CDR3aa: ASSSRNEGYEQY; len: 12; v_gene: TRBV11-2; abundance: .; d_gene: .
CDR3aa: ASSLRILAGVSTEQY; len: 15; v_gene: TRBV7-8; abundance: once; d_gene: TRBD2
CDR3aa: ASSQLGGASTDTQY; len: 14; v_gene: TRBV4-3; abundance: .; d_gene: .
CDR3aa: ASSLSPSGNYEQY; len: 13; v_gene: TRBV5-4; abundance: .; d_gene: TRBD2
CDR3aa: ASSSGLAGGYEQY; len: 13; v_gene: TRBV5-1; abundance: .; d_gene: TRBD2
CDR3aa: ASSSPGYTEAF; len: 11; v_gene: TRBV27; abundance: few; d_gene: .
CDR3aa: ASRKSAPLH; len: 9; v_gene: TRBV6-1; abundance: .; d_gene: .
CDR3aa: ASLPLADYNEQF; len: 12; v_gene: TRBV7-9; abundance: .; d_gene: TRBD2
CDR3aa: ASSQDKFGGGPPGELF; len: 16; v_gene: TRBV4-1; abundance: .; d_gene: TRBD2
CDR3aa: ASSLGGGEAF; len: 10; v_gene: TRBV7-3; abundance: .; d_gene: .
CDR3aa: ASSVWLNTEAF; len: 11; v_gene: TRBV6-1; abundance: .; d_gene: .
CDR3aa: ASSYTGVSYEQY; len: 12; v_gene: TRBV5-6; abundance: few; d_gene: TRBD1
CDR3aa: ASSWGQANTEAF; len: 12; v_gene: TRBV27; abundance: .; d_gene: TRBD1
CDR3aa: ASSQVGGVETQY; len: 12; v_gene: TRBV5-4; abundance: .; d_gene: .
CDR3aa: ASSVAGSSRVETQY; len: 14; v_gene: TRBV9; abundance: .; d_gene: .
CDR3aa: ASSQEGGAEQY; len: 11; v_gene: TRBV4-3; abundance: .; d_gene: .
CDR3aa: ASSQELAGGPYGELF; len: 15; v_gene: TRBV4-3; abundance: few; d_gene: TRBD2
CDR3aa: ASSERGQTNTGELF; len: 14; v_gene: TRBV6-1; abundance: .; d_gene: TRBD1
CDR3aa: SVAGMLGYT; len: 9; v_gene: TRBV29-1; abundance: .; d_gene: .
CDR3aa: ASSRLAGYNEQF; len: 12; v_gene: TRBV28; abundance: .; d_gene: TRBD2
CDR3aa: ASSQEVGRQSNYGYT; len: 15; v_gene: TRBV6-1; abundance: .; d_gene: .
CDR3aa: ASSPQRGNSPLH; len: 12; v_gene: TRBV7-8; abundance: .; d_gene: .
CDR3aa: ASSPGTSITGELF; len: 13; v_gene: TRBV7-2; abundance: .; d_gene: .
CDR3aa: ASSVRREISQPQH; len: 13; v_gene: TRBV2; abundance: .; d_gene: .
CDR3aa: ASSLRLALTYEQY; len: 13; v_gene: TRBV27; abundance: .; d_gene: TRBD2
CDR3aa: SVAKRGANEKLF; len: 12; v_gene: TRBV29-1; abundance: .; d_gene: .
CDR3aa: ASSPGESYEQY; len: 11; v_gene: TRBV5-1; abundance: .; d_gene: .
CDR3aa: ASSLDGRPENTIY; len: 13; v_gene: TRBV7-2; abundance: .; d_gene: .
CDR3aa: ASSQEPKGAEAF; len: 12; v_gene: TRBV14; abundance: .; d_gene: .
CDR3aa: ASSVGGGPEYGYT; len: 13; v_gene: TRBV9; abundance: .; d_gene: .
CDR3aa: ASSWEGLGEKLF; len: 12; v_gene: TRBV5-4; abundance: few; d_gene: .
CDR3aa: ASSSMTGGASTEAF; len: 14; v_gene: TRBV5-6; abundance: few; d_gene: TRBD1
CDR3aa: ASRPSDSSYEQY; len: 12; v_gene: TRBV19; abundance: few; d_gene: .
CDR3aa: ASSPGQGAFNEKLF; len: 14; v_gene: TRBV5-1; abundance: .; d_gene: TRBD1
CDR3aa: ASSSRTGGNSPLH; len: 13; v_gene: TRBV7-2; abundance: .; d_gene: TRBD1
CDR3aa: ASSLGGDGANVLT; len: 13; v_gene: TRBV5-1; abundance: .; d_gene: .
CDR3aa: ASSPSAGEQETQY; len: 13; v_gene: TRBV4-2; abundance: .; d_gene: .